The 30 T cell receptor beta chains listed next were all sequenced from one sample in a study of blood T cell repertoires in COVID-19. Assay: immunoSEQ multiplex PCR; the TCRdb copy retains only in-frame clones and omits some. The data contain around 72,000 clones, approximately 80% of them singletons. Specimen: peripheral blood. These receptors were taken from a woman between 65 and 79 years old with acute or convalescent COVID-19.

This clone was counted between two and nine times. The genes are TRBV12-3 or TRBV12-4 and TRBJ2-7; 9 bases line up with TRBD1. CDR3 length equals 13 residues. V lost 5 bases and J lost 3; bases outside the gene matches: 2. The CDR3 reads CASSMGQGYEQYF. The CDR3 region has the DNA TGTGCCAGCAGTATGGGACAGGGCTACGAGCAGTACTTC.

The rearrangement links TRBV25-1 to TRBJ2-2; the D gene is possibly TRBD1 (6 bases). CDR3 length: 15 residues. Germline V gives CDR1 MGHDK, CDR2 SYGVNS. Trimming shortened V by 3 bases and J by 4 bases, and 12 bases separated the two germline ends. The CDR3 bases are TGTGCCAGCAGTGACACAGGGCGAGTCACCGGGGAGCTGTTTTTT. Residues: CASSDTGRVTGELFF.

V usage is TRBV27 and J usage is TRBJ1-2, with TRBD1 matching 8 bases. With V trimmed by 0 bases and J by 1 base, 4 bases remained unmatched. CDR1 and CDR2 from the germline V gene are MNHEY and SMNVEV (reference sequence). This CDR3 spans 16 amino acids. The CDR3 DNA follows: TGTGCCAGCAGTTTATCCAGGGGGCCAAATAACTATGGCTACACCTTC. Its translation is CASSLSRGPNNYGYTF.

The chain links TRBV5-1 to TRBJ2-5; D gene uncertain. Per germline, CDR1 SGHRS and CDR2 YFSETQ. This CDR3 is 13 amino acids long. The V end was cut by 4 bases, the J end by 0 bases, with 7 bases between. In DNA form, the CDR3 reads TGCGCCAGCAGCCTTTCGTACCAAGAGACCCAGTACTTC. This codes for CASSLSYQETQYF.

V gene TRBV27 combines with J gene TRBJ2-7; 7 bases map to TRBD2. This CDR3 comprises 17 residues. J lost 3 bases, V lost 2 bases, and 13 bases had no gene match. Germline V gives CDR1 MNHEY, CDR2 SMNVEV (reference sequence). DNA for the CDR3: TGTGCCAGCAGTTTAAGACCCAGCGGGATATCCTTCTACGAGCAGTACTTC. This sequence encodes CASSLRPSGISFYEQYF.

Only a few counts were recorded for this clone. In DNA form, the CDR3 reads TGTGCCAGCAGTTTAGACCCCCTTAGACAGGGAAGAGCAGATGAGCAGTTCTTC. It specifies CASSLDPLRQGRADEQFF. V gene TRBV28 combines with J gene TRBJ2-1; TRBD1 agrees at 7 bases. The length of the CDR3 is 18 residues. Germline CDR1 MDHEN, CDR2 SYDVKM. V lost 2 bases to trimming and J lost 8 bases; unmatched junction nucleotides: 18.

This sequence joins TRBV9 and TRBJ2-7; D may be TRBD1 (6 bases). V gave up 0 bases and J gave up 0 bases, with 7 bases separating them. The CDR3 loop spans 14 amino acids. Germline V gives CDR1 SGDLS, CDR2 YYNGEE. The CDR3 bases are TGTGCCAGCAGCGTAGGACAGGACTCCTACGAGCAGTACTTC. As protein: CASSVGQDSYEQYF.

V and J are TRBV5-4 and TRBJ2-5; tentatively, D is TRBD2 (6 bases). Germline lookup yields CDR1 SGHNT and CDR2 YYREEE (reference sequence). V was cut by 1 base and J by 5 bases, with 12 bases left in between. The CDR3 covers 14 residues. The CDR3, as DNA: TGTGCCAGCAGCTTGTCCGGAGGGAGGGAGACCCAGTACTTC. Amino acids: CASSLSGGRETQYF. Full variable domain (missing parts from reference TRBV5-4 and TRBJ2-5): ETGVTQSPTHLIKTRGQQVTLRCSSQSGHNTVSWYQQALGQGPQFIFQYYREEENGRGNFPPRFSGLQFPNYSSELNVNALELDDSALYLCASSLSGGRETQYFGPGTRLLVL.

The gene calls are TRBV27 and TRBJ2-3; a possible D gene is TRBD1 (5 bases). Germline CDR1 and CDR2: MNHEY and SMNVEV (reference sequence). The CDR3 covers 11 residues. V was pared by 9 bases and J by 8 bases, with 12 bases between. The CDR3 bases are TGTGCCAGTCGCAGGCAGGGTACGCAGTATTTT. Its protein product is CASRRQGTQYF.

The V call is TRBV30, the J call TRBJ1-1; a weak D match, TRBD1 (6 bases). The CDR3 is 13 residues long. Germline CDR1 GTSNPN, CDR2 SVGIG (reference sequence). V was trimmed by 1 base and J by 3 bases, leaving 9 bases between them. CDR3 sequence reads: CAWSAHRDTEAFF. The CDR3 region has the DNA TGTGCCTGGAGTGCCCACAGGGACACTGAAGCTTTCTTT.

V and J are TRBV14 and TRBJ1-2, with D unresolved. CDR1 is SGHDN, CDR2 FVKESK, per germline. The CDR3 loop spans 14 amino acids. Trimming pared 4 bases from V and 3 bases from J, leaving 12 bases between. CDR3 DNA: TGTGCCAGCAGCCTCTTCCCACGGGACTATGGCTACACCTTC. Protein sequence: CASSLFPRDYGYTF.

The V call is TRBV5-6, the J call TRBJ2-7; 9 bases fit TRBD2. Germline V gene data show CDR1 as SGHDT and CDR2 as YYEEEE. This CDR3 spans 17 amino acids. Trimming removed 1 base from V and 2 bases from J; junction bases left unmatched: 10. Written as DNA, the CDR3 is TGTGCCAGCAGCTTGTTGGGCATCGAGCGGGAGGCCTACGAGCAGTACTTC. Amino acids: CASSLLGIEREAYEQYF.

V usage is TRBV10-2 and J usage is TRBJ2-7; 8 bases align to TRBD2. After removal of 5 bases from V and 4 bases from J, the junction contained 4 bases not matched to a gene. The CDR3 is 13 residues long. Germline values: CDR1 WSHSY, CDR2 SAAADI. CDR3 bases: TGCGCCAGCAGTAGCGGGAGTTCATACGAGCAGTACTTC. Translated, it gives CASSSGSSYEQYF.

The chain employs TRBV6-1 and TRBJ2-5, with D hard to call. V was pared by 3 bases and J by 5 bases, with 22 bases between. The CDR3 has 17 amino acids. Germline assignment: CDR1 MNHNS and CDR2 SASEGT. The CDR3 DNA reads TGTGCCAGCAGTGATGGGCAGGTACGAAGGATTGCGGAGACCCAGTACTTC. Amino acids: CASSDGQVRRIAETQYF.

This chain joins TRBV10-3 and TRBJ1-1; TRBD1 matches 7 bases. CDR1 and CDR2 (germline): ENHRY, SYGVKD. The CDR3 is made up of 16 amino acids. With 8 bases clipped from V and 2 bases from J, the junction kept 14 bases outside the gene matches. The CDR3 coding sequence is TGTGCCATCCGAGCGTGGGACAGCTATTCAAACACTGAAGCTTTCTTT. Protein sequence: CAIRAWDSYSNTEAFF.

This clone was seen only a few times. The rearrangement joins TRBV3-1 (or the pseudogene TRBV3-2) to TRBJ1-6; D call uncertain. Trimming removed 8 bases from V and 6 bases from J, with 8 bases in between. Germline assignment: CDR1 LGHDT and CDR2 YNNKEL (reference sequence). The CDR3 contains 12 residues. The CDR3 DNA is TGTGCCAGCGGGGAGCTTAATTCACCCCTCCACTTT. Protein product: CASGELNSPLHF.

The CDR3 sequence: CASSSGEGYEQYF. As DNA, the CDR3 is TGTGCCAGCAGTAGCGGGGAGGGCTACGAGCAGTACTTC. The V and J genes are TRBV12-3 or TRBV12-4 and TRBJ2-7; 7 bases are a match to TRBD2. The CDR3 runs 13 residues. With V trimmed by 5 bases and J by 3 bases, 4 bases remained unmatched.

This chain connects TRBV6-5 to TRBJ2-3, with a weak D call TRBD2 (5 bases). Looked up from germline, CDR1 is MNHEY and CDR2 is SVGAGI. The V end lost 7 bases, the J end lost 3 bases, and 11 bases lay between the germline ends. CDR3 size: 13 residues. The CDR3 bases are TGTGCCAGCACCACTAGTTCTACAGATACGCAGTATTTT. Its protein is CASTTSSTDTQYF.

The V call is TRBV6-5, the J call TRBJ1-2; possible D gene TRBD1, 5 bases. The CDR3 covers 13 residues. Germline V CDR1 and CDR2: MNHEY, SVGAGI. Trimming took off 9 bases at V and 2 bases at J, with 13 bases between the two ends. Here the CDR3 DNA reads TGTGCCAGTTACTTGACAGCGAACTATGGCTACACCTTC. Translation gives CASYLTANYGYTF.

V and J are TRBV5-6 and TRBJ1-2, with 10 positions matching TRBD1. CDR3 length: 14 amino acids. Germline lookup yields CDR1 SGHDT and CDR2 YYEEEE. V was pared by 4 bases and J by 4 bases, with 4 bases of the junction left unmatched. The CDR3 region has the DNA TGTGCCAGCAGCCCCGGACAGGGGGGCTATGGCTACACCTTC. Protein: CASSPGQGGYGYTF.

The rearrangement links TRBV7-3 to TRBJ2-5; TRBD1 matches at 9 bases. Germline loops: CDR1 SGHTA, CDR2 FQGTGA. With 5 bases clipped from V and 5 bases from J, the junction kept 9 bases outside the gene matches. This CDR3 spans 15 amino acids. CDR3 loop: CASSEGTGHGETQYF. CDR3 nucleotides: TGTGCCAGCAGCGAGGGGACAGGGCATGGTGAGACCCAGTACTTC.

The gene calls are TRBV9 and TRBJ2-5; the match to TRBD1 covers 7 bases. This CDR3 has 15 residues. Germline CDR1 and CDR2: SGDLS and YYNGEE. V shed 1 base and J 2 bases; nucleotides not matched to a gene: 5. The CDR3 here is CASSVNRGHQETQYF. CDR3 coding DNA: TGTGCCAGCAGCGTAAACAGGGGCCATCAAGAGACCCAGTACTTC.

The CDR3 DNA reads as TGTGCCAGCAGCTTAAGGGGTAGCGGGAGGGCAGATACGCAGTATTTT. Residues: CASSLRGSGRADTQYF. The chain employs TRBV11-2 and TRBJ2-3; TRBD2 matches at 11 bases. CDR1 and CDR2 (germline): SGHAT, FQNNGV. This CDR3 contains 16 residues. V shed 2 bases and J 4 bases; nucleotides not matched to a gene: 5.

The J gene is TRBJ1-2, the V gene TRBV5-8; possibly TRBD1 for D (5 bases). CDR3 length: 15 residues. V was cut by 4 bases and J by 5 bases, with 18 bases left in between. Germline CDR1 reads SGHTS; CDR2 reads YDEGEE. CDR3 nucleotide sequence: TGTGCCAGCAGCCTGGGGGAGGGGAATCGGTATGGCTACACCTTC. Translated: CASSLGEGNRYGYTF.

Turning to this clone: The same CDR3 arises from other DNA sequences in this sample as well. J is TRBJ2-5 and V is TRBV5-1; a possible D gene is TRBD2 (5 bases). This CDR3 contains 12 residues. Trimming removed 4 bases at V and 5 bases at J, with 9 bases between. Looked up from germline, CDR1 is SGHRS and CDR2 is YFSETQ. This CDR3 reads CASSLPGETQYF. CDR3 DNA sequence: TGCGCCAGCAGCCTACCGGGGGAGACCCAGTACTTC. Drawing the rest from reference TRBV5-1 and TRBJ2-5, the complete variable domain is KAGVTQTPRYLIKTRGQQVTLSCSPISGHRSVSWYQQTPGQGLQFLFEYFSETQRNKGNFPGRFSGRQFSNSRSEMNVSTLELGDSALYLCASSLPGETQYFGPGTRLLVL.

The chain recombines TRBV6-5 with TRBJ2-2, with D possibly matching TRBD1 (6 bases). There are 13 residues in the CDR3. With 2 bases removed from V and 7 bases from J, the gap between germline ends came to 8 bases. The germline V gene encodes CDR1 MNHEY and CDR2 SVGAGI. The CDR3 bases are TGTGCCAGCAGTTACCCAGGGGTCGGGGAGCTGTTTTTT. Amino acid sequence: CASSYPGVGELFF.

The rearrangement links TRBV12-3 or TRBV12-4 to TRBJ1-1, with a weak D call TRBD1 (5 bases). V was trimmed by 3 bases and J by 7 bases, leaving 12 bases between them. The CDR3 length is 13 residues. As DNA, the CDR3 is TGTGCCAGCAGTTTGCTAGGGGCCCTTGAAGCTTTCTTT. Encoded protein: CASSLLGALEAFF.

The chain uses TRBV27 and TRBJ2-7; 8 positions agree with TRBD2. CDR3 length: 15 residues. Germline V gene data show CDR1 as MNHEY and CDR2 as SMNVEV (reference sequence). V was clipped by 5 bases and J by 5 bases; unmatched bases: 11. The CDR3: CASSPRERGTHEQYF. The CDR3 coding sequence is TGTGCCAGCAGTCCCCGGGAGCGGGGGACCCACGAGCAGTACTTC.

The CDR3 DNA is TGTGCCAGCAGTGACCGGACAGGGATAAGAGAGCAGTACTTC. This encodes CASSDRTGIREQYF. The V and J genes are TRBV2 and TRBJ2-7, with TRBD1 matching over 8 bases. Germline lookup yields CDR1 SNHLY and CDR2 FYNNEI. This CDR3 is 14 amino acids long. Germline trimming cut 3 bases from V and 7 bases from J; bases unmatched to any gene: 8.

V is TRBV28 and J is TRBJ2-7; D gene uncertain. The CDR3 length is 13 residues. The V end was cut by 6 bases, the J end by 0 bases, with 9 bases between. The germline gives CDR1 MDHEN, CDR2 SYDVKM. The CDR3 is CASRNRLSYEQYF. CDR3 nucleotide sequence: TGTGCCAGCAGAAACCGACTCTCCTACGAGCAGTACTTC.